What follows describes a single TCR beta chain. The germline gives CDR1 SGHRS, CDR2 YFSETQ. The CDR3 runs to 15 residues. The V and J ends lost 0 bases and 3 bases respectively, with 11 bases between them. The source of the sample is a study of T cell changes during pregnancy in multiple sclerosis. TCRdb's table, derived via immunoSEQ multiplex PCR, lists solely in-frame clones and lacks some. The table has around 100,000 clones, 92% seen once; the top ten hold approximately 2%. This specimen consisted of peripheral blood, obtained after pregnancy. The TCR sequence derives from a female donor with multiple sclerosis, enrolled in a pregnancy study. The gene calls are TRBV5-1 and TRBJ2-3, with a possible D match to TRBD1 (5 bases). The CDR3 loop reads CASSLVQGLTDTQYF. CDR3 DNA sequence: TGCGCCAGCAGCTTGGTTCAGGGCTTGACAGATACGCAGTATTTT.